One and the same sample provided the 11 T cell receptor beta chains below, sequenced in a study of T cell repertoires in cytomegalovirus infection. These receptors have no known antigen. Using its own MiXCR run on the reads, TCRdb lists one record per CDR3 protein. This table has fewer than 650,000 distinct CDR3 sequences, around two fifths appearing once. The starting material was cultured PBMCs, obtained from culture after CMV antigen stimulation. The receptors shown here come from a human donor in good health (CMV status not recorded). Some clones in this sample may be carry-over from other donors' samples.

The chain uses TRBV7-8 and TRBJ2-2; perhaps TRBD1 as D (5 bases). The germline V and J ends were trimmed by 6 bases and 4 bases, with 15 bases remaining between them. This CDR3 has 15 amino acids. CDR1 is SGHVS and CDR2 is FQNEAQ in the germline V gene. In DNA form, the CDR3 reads TGTGCCAGCAGATCTCCTGACAGAGGCACCGGGGAGCTGTTTTTT. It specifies CASRSPDRGTGELFF.

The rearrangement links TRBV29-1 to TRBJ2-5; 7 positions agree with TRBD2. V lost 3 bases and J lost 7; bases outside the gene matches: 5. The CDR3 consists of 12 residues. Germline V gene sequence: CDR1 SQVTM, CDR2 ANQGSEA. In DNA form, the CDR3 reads TGCAGCGTTGATAGTTCGGGGGGGACCCAGTACTTC. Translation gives CSVDSSGGTQYF.

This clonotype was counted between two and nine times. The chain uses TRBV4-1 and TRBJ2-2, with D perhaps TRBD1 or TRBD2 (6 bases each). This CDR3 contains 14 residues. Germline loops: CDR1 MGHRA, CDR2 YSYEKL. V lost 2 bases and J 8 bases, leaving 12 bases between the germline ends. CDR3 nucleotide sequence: TGCGCCAGCAGCCAAACCCCGGGGGCGGGGGAGCTGTTTTTT. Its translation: CASSQTPGAGELFF.

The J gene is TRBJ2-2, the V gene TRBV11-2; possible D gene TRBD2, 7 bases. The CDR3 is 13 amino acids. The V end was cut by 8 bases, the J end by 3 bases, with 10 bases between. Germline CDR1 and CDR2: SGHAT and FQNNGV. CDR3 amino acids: CASGGADTGELFF. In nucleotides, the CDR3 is TGTGCCAGCGGGGGGGCTGACACCGGGGAGCTGTTTTTT. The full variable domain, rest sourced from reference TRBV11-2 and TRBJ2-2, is EAGVAQSPRYKIIEKRQSVAFWCNPISGHATLYWYQQILGQGPKLLIQFQNNGVVDDSQLPKDRFSAERLKGVDSTLKIQPAKLEDSAVYLCASGGADTGELFFGEGSRLTVL.

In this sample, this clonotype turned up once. The CDR3 coding sequence is TGTGCCAGTAGTGGGACGAAGGGACAACCTAAAATCCAGCCCCAGCATTTT. It specifies CASSGTKGQPKIQPQHF. The chain combines TRBV19 with TRBJ1-5; perhaps TRBD1 as D (6 bases). The V gene lost 5 bases and the J gene lost 7 bases, with 24 bases spanning the gap. Germline CDR1 is LNHDA and CDR2 is SQIVND (reference sequence). The CDR3 runs 17 residues.

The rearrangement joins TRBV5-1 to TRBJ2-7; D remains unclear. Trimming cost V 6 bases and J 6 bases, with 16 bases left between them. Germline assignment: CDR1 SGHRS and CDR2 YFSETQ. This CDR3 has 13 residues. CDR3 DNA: TGCGCCAGCACGCTCATTGGGTTGGGCGAGCAGTACTTC. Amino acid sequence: CASTLIGLGEQYF.

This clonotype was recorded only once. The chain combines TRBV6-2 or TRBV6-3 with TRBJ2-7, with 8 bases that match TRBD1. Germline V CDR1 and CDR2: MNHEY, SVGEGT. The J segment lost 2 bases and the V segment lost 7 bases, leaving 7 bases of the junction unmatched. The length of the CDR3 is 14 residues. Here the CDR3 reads CASNGQGLTYEQYF. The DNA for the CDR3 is TGTGCCAGCAACGGACAGGGCCTTACCTACGAGCAGTACTTC.

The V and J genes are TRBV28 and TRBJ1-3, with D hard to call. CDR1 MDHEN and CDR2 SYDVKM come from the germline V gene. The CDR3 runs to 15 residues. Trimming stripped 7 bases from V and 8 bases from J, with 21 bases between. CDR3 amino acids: CASTPGKANVDTIYF. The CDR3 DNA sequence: TGTGCCAGCACCCCGGGGAAGGCCAATGTGGACACCATATATTTT.

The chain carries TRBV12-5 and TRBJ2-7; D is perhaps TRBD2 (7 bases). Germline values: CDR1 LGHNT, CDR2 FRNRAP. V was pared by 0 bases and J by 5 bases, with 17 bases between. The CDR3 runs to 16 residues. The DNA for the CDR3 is TGTGCTAGTGGTTTGGTAATCGGGGGGCAATTCCACGAGCAGTACTTC. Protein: CASGLVIGGQFHEQYF.

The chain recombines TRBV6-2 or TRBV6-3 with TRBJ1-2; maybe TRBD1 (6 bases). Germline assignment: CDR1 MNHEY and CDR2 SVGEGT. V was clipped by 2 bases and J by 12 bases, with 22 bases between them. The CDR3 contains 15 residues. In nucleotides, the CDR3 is TGTGCCAGCAGTTACCTCGGAGGGACATCAGGGTTCGACACCTTC. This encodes CASSYLGGTSGFDTF.

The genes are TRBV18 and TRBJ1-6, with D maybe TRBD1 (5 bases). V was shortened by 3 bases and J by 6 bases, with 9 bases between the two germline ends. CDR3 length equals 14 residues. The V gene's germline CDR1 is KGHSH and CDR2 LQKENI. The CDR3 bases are TGTGCCAGCTCACCTCGGGACTTTAATTCACCCCTCCACTTT. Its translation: CASSPRDFNSPLHF.